Following are 2 T cell receptor beta chains from one sample sequenced in a study of blood T cell repertoires in COVID-19. Some clones are missing from TCRdb's copy, which holds only in-frame ones; the method was immunoSEQ multiplex PCR. Of some 51,000 clones in the sample, around 90% were seen once. Material: peripheral blood. These receptors were taken from a human donor with active COVID-19. The donor label of this sample is uncertain.

The chain uses TRBV18 and TRBJ2-2; D gene uncertain. Germline V gives CDR1 KGHSH, CDR2 LQKENI. The CDR3 spans 14 residues. Trimming stripped 3 bases from V and 1 base from J, with 6 bases between. For the CDR3, the DNA is TGTGCCAGCTCACCTCTCCGGAACACCGGGGAGCTGTTTTTT. It encodes CASSPLRNTGELFF.

This chain uses TRBV6-5 with TRBJ2-3, with a weak D call TRBD2 (5 bases). CDR1 is MNHEY and CDR2 is SVGAGI in the germline V gene. Trimming stripped 6 bases from V and 3 bases from J, with 16 bases between. The CDR3 is made up of 15 amino acids. In DNA, the CDR3 is TGTGCCAGCAGAATATCACTAGTGCGTACAGATACGCAGTATTTT. Translating gives CASRISLVRTDTQYF.